The T cell receptor beta chain under discussion was sequenced for a study of technical replicates of blood from a few donors. Germline trimming cut 4 bases from V and 0 bases from J; bases unmatched to any gene: 6. The CDR3 is made up of 15 amino acids. Germline V gene data show CDR1 as SGHRS and CDR2 as YFSETQ. Only in-frame clones appear in the TCRdb table, and some are missing; sequencing was by immunoSEQ multiplex PCR. The repertoire holds tens of thousands of clones, with roughly 86% as singletons. Sequencing was carried out using PBMCs. This clonotype was obtained from a human donor in good health. Some clones in this sample may be carry-over from other donors' samples. The J gene is TRBJ2-7, the V gene TRBV5-1; TRBD1 matches at 8 bases. This CDR3 is CASSHRDRLSYEQYF. The CDR3 region has the DNA TGCGCCAGCAGCCACCGGGACAGGCTCTCCTACGAGCAGTACTTC.